A single sample gave rise to the 27 T cell receptor beta chains below, sequenced in a study of shared clonotypes between healthy human individuals. Repertoires were generated with immunoSEQ multiplex PCR, while TCRdb's copy carries only in-frame clones and drops some. Of a few hundred thousand clones listed, roughly 97% are singletons. The material sequenced was naive CD4+ T cells sorted from blood. The subset here: CD45RA+ positively selected. The receptors shown here come from a woman in her 30s in good health.

The chain recombines TRBV6-5 with TRBJ1-2; 7 bases match TRBD1. The V gene's germline CDR1 is MNHEY and CDR2 SVGAGI. V trimming: 2 bases; J trimming: 6 bases; junction bases outside the gene matches: 6. The CDR3 covers 14 residues. In nucleotides, the CDR3 is TGTGCCAGCAGTTACGACAGGGCACGCGATGGCTACACCTTC. Translation: CASSYDRARDGYTF.

This rearrangement joins TRBV6-1 to TRBJ2-7, with a tentative D call TRBD1 (6 bases). The length of the CDR3 is 12 residues. Trimming took 7 bases from V and 3 from J, leaving 10 bases between them. CDR1 and CDR2 (germline): MNHNS, SASEGT. In DNA, the CDR3 is TGTGCCAGCATACAGGGATACTACGAGCAGTACTTC. This sequence encodes CASIQGYYEQYF.

The rearrangement joins TRBV5-8 to TRBJ2-6; TRBD1 aligns across 10 bases. This CDR3 contains 17 residues. Losses at the gene ends were 4 bases for V and 0 bases for J; bases not matched to a gene: 4. The V gene's germline CDR1 is SGHTS and CDR2 YDEGEE. The CDR3 loop reads CASSPGQGNSGANVLTF. CDR3 nucleotide sequence: TGTGCCAGCAGCCCGGGACAGGGGAACTCTGGGGCCAACGTCCTGACTTTC.

This sequence joins TRBV5-1 and TRBJ2-2; 7 nucleotides align to TRBD1. With V trimmed by 3 bases and J by 7 bases, 0 bases remained unmatched. Germline CDR1 reads SGHRS; CDR2 reads YFSETQ. The CDR3 length is 12 residues. CDR3 nucleotide sequence: TGCGCCAGCAGCTACAGGGGCGGGGAGCTGTTTTTT. Encoded protein: CASSYRGGELFF.

The chain joins TRBV6-5 to TRBJ1-2; the D gene is possibly TRBD1 (5 bases). There are 15 residues in the CDR3. V lost 5 bases and J 2 bases, leaving 15 bases between the germline ends. Germline loops: CDR1 MNHEY, CDR2 SVGAGI. CDR3 region: CASSTSTASNYGYTF. DNA of the CDR3: TGTGCCAGCAGTACATCGACAGCGAGCAACTATGGCTACACCTTC.

A single count supports this clone. The rearrangement uses TRBV28 and TRBJ2-3; TRBD2 is a possible D gene (6 bases). Germline V gene sequence: CDR1 MDHEN, CDR2 SYDVKM. V shed 9 bases and J shed 2 bases, with 12 bases lying between them. The CDR3 is 13 amino acids. The CDR3 bases are TGTGCCAGTGGTGGCGGGGACACAGATACGCAGTATTTT. Encoded protein: CASGGGDTDTQYF.

The V call is TRBV2, the J call TRBJ2-2, with D unclear. The length of the CDR3 is 11 residues. CDR1 is SNHLY, CDR2 FYNNEI, per germline. Trimming took 6 bases from V and 6 from J, leaving 5 bases between them. The CDR3 is CASRISGELFF. In DNA form, the CDR3 reads TGTGCCAGCAGAATTTCCGGGGAGCTGTTTTTT.

The chain employs TRBV5-6 and TRBJ2-7; D remains unclear. Trimming took off 4 bases at V and 1 base at J, with 12 bases between the two ends. The V gene's germline CDR1 is SGHDT and CDR2 YYEEEE. This CDR3 spans 14 amino acids. CDR3 DNA sequence: TGTGCCAGCAGCCGCCGGGTCGGATCCTACGAGCAGTACTTC. The encoded protein is CASSRRVGSYEQYF.

Turning to this clone: Other DNA variants within this sample encode the same CDR3. This rearrangement joins TRBV6-5 to TRBJ1-1; possible D gene TRBD1, 6 bases. Per germline, CDR1 MNHEY and CDR2 SVGAGI. The CDR3 consists of 13 residues. The germline V and J ends were trimmed by 0 bases and 4 bases, with 6 bases remaining between them. For the CDR3, the DNA is TGTGCCAGCAGTTACTCAGGGGGCACTGAAGCTTTCTTT. The encoded protein is CASSYSGGTEAFF.

This chain uses TRBV5-1 with TRBJ2-7, with 9 nucleotides matching TRBD2. Germline V lookup: CDR1 SGHRS, CDR2 YFSETQ. The V and J ends lost 2 bases and 0 bases, in that order; junction bases with no gene match: 3. The CDR3 consists of 15 residues. CDR3 region: CASSFSGGGSYEQYF. In DNA form, the CDR3 reads TGCGCCAGCAGCTTTAGCGGGGGTGGCTCCTACGAGCAGTACTTC.

The chain joins TRBV11-2 to TRBJ2-2, with 13 bases aligning to TRBD2. Germline V gives CDR1 SGHAT, CDR2 FQNNGV. The CDR3 runs to 19 residues. Trimming at V came to 6 bases and at J to 10 bases, leaving 20 bases not matched to a gene. The CDR3 nucleotides read TGTGCCAGCAGACCACGCGCCAAGACCGGGACTAGCGGGACCAAGGAGCTGTTTTTT. It is translated as CASRPRAKTGTSGTKELFF.

The chain uses TRBV6-6 and TRBJ1-5; unclear D gene. The CDR3 extends over 14 amino acids. The germline V gene encodes CDR1 MNHNY and CDR2 SVGAGI (reference sequence). Trimming pared 2 bases from V and 9 bases from J, leaving 14 bases between. The CDR3 sequence is CASSYKGPYMPQHF. In nucleotides, the CDR3 is TGTGCCAGCAGTTACAAAGGGCCCTACATGCCCCAGCATTTT.

The rearrangement uses TRBV28 and TRBJ2-5; D is possibly TRBD1 or TRBD2 (6 bases each). The CDR3 has 14 amino acids. Germline CDR1 is MDHEN and CDR2 is SYDVKM. V lost 3 bases and J 1 base, leaving 9 bases between the germline ends. CDR3 region: CASSFRGGQETQYF. The CDR3 DNA sequence: TGTGCCAGCAGTTTCAGGGGAGGCCAAGAGACCCAGTACTTC.

The chain is built from TRBV13 and TRBJ2-3; 7 bases line up with TRBD1. Germline trimming cut 4 bases from V and 2 bases from J; bases unmatched to any gene: 6. This CDR3 has 15 amino acids. From germline, CDR1 is PRHDT and CDR2 FYEKMQ (reference sequence). CDR3 DNA: TGTGCCAGCAGCTCAGGGGGTTCACTCACAGATACGCAGTATTTT. Protein sequence: CASSSGGSLTDTQYF.

V is TRBV11-3 and J is TRBJ2-5; 13 bases are shared with TRBD2. From germline, CDR1 is SGHNT and CDR2 YENEEA. V shed 1 base and J 5 bases; nucleotides not matched to a gene: 7. The CDR3 contains 17 residues. The CDR3 loop is CASSLGVGLAGAETQYF. The DNA for the CDR3 is TGTGCCAGCAGCTTAGGCGTCGGACTAGCGGGAGCGGAGACCCAGTACTTC.

V gene TRBV11-2 combines with J gene TRBJ1-2, with D perhaps matching TRBD1 (5 bases). V lost 5 bases and J lost 5, with 12 bases in between. The CDR3 is made up of 13 amino acids. In germline, CDR1 is SGHAT, CDR2 FQNNGV. The CDR3 sequence: CASSPRGGYGYTF. In DNA form, the CDR3 reads TGTGCCAGCAGCCCCCGCGGGGGATATGGCTACACCTTC.

The chain recombines TRBV28 with TRBJ1-1; unclear D gene. V lost 7 bases to trimming and J lost 10 bases, with 19 bases between them. Germline-derived CDR1 and CDR2 are MDHEN and SYDVKM. The CDR3 covers 13 residues. CDR3 nucleotides: TGTGCCAGCAATATTGGGCAGGTTGATGGAGCTTTCTTT. Translation gives CASNIGQVDGAFF.

CDR3 protein: CASSFSSGATYEQYF. The CDR3 DNA reads TGTGCCAGCAGTTTCAGCAGCGGAGCTACCTACGAGCAGTACTTC. The chain combines TRBV27 with TRBJ2-7, with a possible D match to TRBD2 (5 bases). The CDR3 extends over 15 amino acids. Germline loops: CDR1 MNHEY, CDR2 SMNVEV (reference sequence). V was cut by 3 bases and J by 2 bases, with 14 bases left in between.

This clone was found once. The J gene is TRBJ2-3, the V gene TRBV6-6; a possible D gene is TRBD1 (5 bases). CDR3 length: 16 residues. Germline V gene sequence: CDR1 MNHNY, CDR2 SVGAGI (reference sequence). V dropped 4 bases and J dropped 0 bases, with 14 bases sitting between them. CDR3 residues: CASSSSSDTSTDTQYF. The CDR3 DNA sequence: TGTGCCAGCAGTTCTTCATCGGACACTAGCACAGATACGCAGTATTTT.

The J gene is TRBJ1-1, the V gene TRBV18, with TRBD1 as a possible D gene (6 bases). In germline, CDR1 is KGHSH, CDR2 LQKENI. CDR3 size: 17 residues. V lost 2 bases and J lost 4, with 20 bases in between. The CDR3 here is CASSPISRGGTGTEAFF. DNA of the CDR3: TGTGCCAGCTCACCAATCAGCAGGGGAGGCACGGGCACTGAAGCTTTCTTT. The full variable domain, rest sourced from reference TRBV18 and TRBJ1-1, is NAGVMQNPRHLVRRRGQEARLRCSPMKGHSHVYWYRQLPEEGLKFMVYLQKENIIDESGMPKERFSAEFPKEGPSILRIQQVVRGDSAAYFCASSPISRGGTGTEAFFGQGTRLTVV.

On this clone itself: The same CDR3 arises from other DNA sequences in this sample as well. This rearrangement joins TRBV28 to TRBJ2-7; D not certain. The length of the CDR3 is 12 residues. CDR1 and CDR2 (germline): MDHEN, SYDVKM. Deletions cut 6 bases from V and 4 bases from J, with 10 bases between. The CDR3, as DNA: TGTGCCAGCAGCCCCGACAATTACGAGCAGTACTTC. This codes for CASSPDNYEQYF. The variable domain in full, completed from reference TRBV28 and TRBJ2-7, reads DVKVTQSSRYLVKRTGEKVFLECVQDMDHENMFWYRQDPGLGLRLIYFSYDVKMKEKGDIPEGYSVSREKKERFSLILESASTNQTSMYLCASSPDNYEQYFGPGTRLTVT.

The chain uses TRBV5-3 and TRBJ2-1; weak D call: TRBD2 (6 bases). TRBV5-3 is labeled an ORF, and its function is uncertain. V gave up 4 bases and J gave up 5 bases, with 25 bases separating them. CDR3 size: 18 residues. CDR3 residues: CARSGHVGAGRLDNEQFF. DNA of the CDR3: TGTGCCAGAAGCGGCCACGTAGGAGCGGGTCGTTTAGACAATGAGCAGTTCTTC.

The sample holds one count of this clone. V gene TRBV28 combines with J gene TRBJ1-5; 7 positions agree with TRBD1. The germline V gene has CDR1 MDHEN and CDR2 SYDVKM. This CDR3 comprises 15 residues. The ends lost 6 bases at V and 8 bases at J; junction bases unmatched: 13. The CDR3 spells CASSPWDSLLKPQHF. The CDR3 DNA reads TGTGCCAGCAGCCCCTGGGACAGTTTGTTGAAGCCCCAGCATTTT.

The V gene is TRBV4-1, the J gene TRBJ1-4, with D hard to call. Germline V gene sequence: CDR1 MGHRA, CDR2 YSYEKL. The CDR3 consists of 16 residues. V was clipped by 4 bases and J by 8 bases, with 20 bases between them. The CDR3 nucleotides read TGCGCCAGCAGCCCCCTAGACGCGGGCGTTTACGAAAAACTGTTTTTT. Translation: CASSPLDAGVYEKLFF.

The J gene is TRBJ2-5, the V gene TRBV28; D ambiguous. The V and J ends lost 2 bases and 7 bases respectively, with 8 bases between them. Germline V gene sequence: CDR1 MDHEN, CDR2 SYDVKM. CDR3 length: 12 residues. The CDR3 region is CASSLTLGTQYF. The DNA of the CDR3 is TGTGCCAGCAGTTTAACCCTAGGGACCCAGTACTTC.

The genes are TRBV7-2 and TRBJ1-5; D is unclear. This CDR3 has 15 residues. CDR1 and CDR2 from the germline V gene are SGHTA and FQGNSA. V lost 0 bases and J 2 bases, leaving 8 bases between the germline ends. In nucleotides, the CDR3 is TGTGCCAGCAGCTTAGCAGGGCTTCGCAATCAGCCCCAGCATTTT. Its translation: CASSLAGLRNQPQHF.

The chain couples TRBV19 to TRBJ2-7, with 9 nucleotides matching TRBD2. The CDR3 loop spans 16 amino acids. Germline assignment: CDR1 LNHDA and CDR2 SQIVND (reference sequence). Trimming took 1 base from V and 5 from J; bases not matched to a gene: 9. CDR3 residues: CASSIGGAGGLHEQYF. The CDR3 DNA reads as TGTGCCAGTAGTATAGGTGGAGCGGGAGGATTGCACGAGCAGTACTTC.